This TCR beta chain is from a study of cytomegalovirus exposure and HLA in healthy donors. The CDR3 sequence is 18 residues long. CDR1 and CDR2 (germline): SNHLY, FYNNEI. V trimming: 6 bases; J trimming: 5 bases; junction bases outside the gene matches: 18. Generated by immunoSEQ multiplex PCR, the TCRdb table keeps only in-frame clones and is missing some. The sample contains 90,000 to 130,000 clones, 88% of which appear only once. Sequencing input: PBMCs. The chain uses TRBV2 and TRBJ1-4, with 7 bases fitting TRBD1. The sequence was obtained from a woman aged 25 to 39 in good health and CMV-seropositive. CDR3 sequence reads: CASRGTPGQSAENEKLFF. DNA of the CDR3: TGTGCCAGCAGAGGAACACCGGGACAGAGCGCCGAAAATGAAAAACTGTTTTTT.